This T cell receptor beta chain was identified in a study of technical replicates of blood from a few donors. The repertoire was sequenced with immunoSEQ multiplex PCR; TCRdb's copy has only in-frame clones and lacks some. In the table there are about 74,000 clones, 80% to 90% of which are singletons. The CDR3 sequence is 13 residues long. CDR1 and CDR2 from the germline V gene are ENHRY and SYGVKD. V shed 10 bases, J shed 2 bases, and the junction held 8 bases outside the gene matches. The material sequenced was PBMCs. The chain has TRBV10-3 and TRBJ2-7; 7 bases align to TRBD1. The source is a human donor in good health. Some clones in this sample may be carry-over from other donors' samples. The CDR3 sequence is CASARDSTYEQYF. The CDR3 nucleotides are TGTGCCAGCGCCCGGGACAGCACCTACGAGCAGTACTTC.